This T cell receptor beta chain was captured by sequencing in a study of blood T cell repertoires in COVID-19. The assay was immunoSEQ multiplex PCR, and TCRdb's table has in-frame clones only and misses some. This table has around 280,000 clones, 75% to 90% appearing once. V was clipped by 5 bases and J by 8 bases, with 18 bases between them. From germline, CDR1 is SGHAT and CDR2 FQDESV (reference sequence). The CDR3 consists of 14 residues. The V gene is TRBV11-1, the J gene TRBJ1-1, with D possibly matching TRBD1 (5 bases). The source is a woman in her 30s who had recovered from COVID-19. Input material: peripheral blood. The CDR3 loop reads CASSTRQTIPEAFF. CDR3 DNA sequence: TGTGCCAGCAGCACCCGACAGACCATACCCGAAGCTTTCTTT.